The text below deals with one TCR beta chain. What antigen it recognizes has not been identified. Base-call qualities are not available, and no considerably larger clone is one nucleotide away. The data belong to a study of cytomegalovirus exposure and HLA in healthy donors (dated by TCRdb to the late 2010s). The study in broad terms: In an earlier analysis of about 560 of the donors, 250 to 350 Gb of sequence data and 90 million to 130 million unique TCR beta sequences from approximately 180 million T cells were reported. An early release covering 500 to 750 HLA-typed donors comprised roughly 300 gigabases of sequencing data and roughly 86 million unique TCR sequences. Of the 398 genotyped donors, approximately 82% fell in the genetic ancestry cluster associated with self-reported Caucasian donors. The study aimed to test whether cataloging public T cell receptors could reveal signatures of past pathogen exposure. The study profiled the T cell repertoires of approximately 700 subjects by immunosequencing and related them to cytomegalovirus serostatus. Besides the first cohort of around 670 subjects, a separate validation cohort made up of 90 to 150 different subjects was used. The study combined high-throughput TCR immunosequencing, statistical association of individual TCRs with disease status, and machine learning to predict cytomegalovirus infection status. To study patterns of TCR occurrence, a later analysis re-analyzed previously published TCR beta repertoires from several hundred donors and added high-resolution HLA genotyping. In the later analysis, no new phenotypic data were used to find candidate immune exposures; instead, reliance was placed on TCR beta sequences and their occurrence across donors. An earlier analysis of more than 450 of the donors used high-throughput TCR beta sequencing to judge whether each TCR beta V gene segment behaved as functional or pseudogenic. Alongside the repertoire data, information on donor age, sex, ethnicity and CMV serostatus was compiled. A later genetic analysis used genome-wide SNP genotypes for about 55% of the 666 donors, treating that subset as a discovery cohort. Every repertoire in the discovery cohort had been generated on one and the same sequencing platform. Class I and class II HLA loci were covered by the typing at four-digit resolution. The number of typed donors differed by locus: roughly 620-630 for A, B, C, DRB1 and DQB1; some 500 for DQA1; approximately 600 for DPA1; and roughly 470 for DPB1. A handful of DR-DQ haplotypes were handled as single units for association and clustering because linkage in the cohort was strong. Among under 450 genotyped donors of the cohort, an average of approximately 240,000 unique TCR beta nucleotide sequences were sequenced per donor, about a sixth of them non-productive.

The paper's findings and limits, for the study overall: About 17 rarely observed V segments, including chromosome 9 orphons, were excluded from the earlier analysis of a few hundred of the donors because counts were too low. The authors suggested that the approach could potentially be generalized to other disease states and immunological phenotypes. In vitro tests confirmed that a few of the cytomegalovirus-associated TCR beta chains recognize cytomegalovirus antigens. CMV serostatus was the only immune exposure information available for the cohort. A later analysis associated some 17,000 TCR beta sequences with specific HLA alleles at a false discovery rate of 0.05. This cohort had only TCR beta chains sequenced, and the lack of alpha or paired-chain data limited which features could be detected. Compared with the approximately 670-donor mean, donors in an Asian-associated ancestry cluster had fewer N-insertions in productive TCRs, according to a later genetic analysis. Assigning TCR associations to individual alleles was difficult when HLA alleles, especially DR and DQ, strongly co-occurred. The study gave a list of about 170 TCR beta chains associated with cytomegalovirus. Compared with equally common non-associated chains, HLA-associated TCR beta chains in a later analysis were more clonally expanded and had lower generation probabilities. An earlier analysis of approximately 570 of the donors showed that most TCR beta V segments appeared in productive rearrangements either about 90% or about 30% of the time, which broadly matched IMGT annotations. A cluster of highly shared sequence variants was judged likely to represent a technical artifact of the sequencing pipeline. Because HLA typing was missing for some donors at each locus, association tests included only the typed subset. A further reported finding was that TCR beta sequences accurately predicted the HLA-A and HLA-B alleles for most subjects in the first cohort. Linkage disequilibrium might explain the correlated functional status among segregating V segments, but an unknown experimental factor could not be excluded. Presence/absence analyses assumed roughly uniform sequencing depth across donors, an assumption that may not hold. The classifier was reported to diagnose cytomegalovirus status with high specificity and sensitivity in both the original cohort and the validation cohort. The 87-base-pair reads could not distinguish some IMGT-functional V segments, including TRBV6-2 and TRBV6-3, so those segments were excluded. A later genetic analysis associated a missense DCLRE1C variant with V-gene and J-gene trimming of TCR beta chains, and an independent cohort replicated the association. In a later analysis, most CMV-associated TCR beta chains were found to appear HLA-restricted, with HLA associations seemingly driven largely by CMV exposure. A later analysis reported that several top co-occurrence clusters appeared linked to parvovirus B19, influenza, CMV and Epstein-Barr virus. In a later analysis, TCR association rates were found to vary across HLA loci, with the most associated TCRs seen for DRB1 alleles and the fewest for HLA-C alleles. Across donors, most TCR sequences were observed very rarely, whereas some public TCRs were present in many individuals.

The cohort consisted of 650 to 700 healthy bone marrow donors. Cohort members were all nominally healthy when sampled, although unrecorded immune exposures were likely present. The donor was CMV seronegative and was included in the group of hundreds of seronegative cohort members. A peripheral blood sample was collected from each donor, and TCR beta sequencing was performed on peripheral blood mononuclear cells. Genomic DNA was extracted from the blood cell samples with the Qiagen DNeasy Blood Extraction Kit. The germline ends are 7 bases apart after V is trimmed by 0 bases and J by 4 bases. The germline V gene yields MGHRA for CDR1 and YSYEKL for CDR2. Including cysteine and phenylalanine, the CDR3 has 14 amino acids. The read is trimmed to its CDR3 DNA, 42 bases read in frame from base 1. Library preparation employed the immunoSEQ multiplex PCR assay. For the multiplex PCR, a mixture combining 60 forward primers for TCR Vbeta segments and 13 reverse primers for TCR Jbeta segments was used. The CDR3 region of rearranged TCR beta genes was amplified from genomic DNA with a multiplex PCR assay. The Illumina HiSeq System was used to sequence the amplified TCR beta libraries as 87-base-pair reads. Processing in the source paper ran as follows. In a later analysis, tens of millions of unique TCR beta chains were counted across the approximately 670 repertoires, and approximately 11 million of these chains were shared by at least two donors. To remove PCR and sequencing errors, raw reads were error-corrected and collapsed into unique sequences using a nearest-neighbor algorithm that merged closely related sequences. Alignment of CDR3 sequences to IMGT reference sequences was used to assign V, D and J gene segments. Each retained sequence needed at least a six-nucleotide match to both a V gene segment and a J gene segment. A rearrangement was called productive if the CDR3 had no stop codons and remained in frame with V and J, and every other rearrangement was called non-productive. CDR3 was defined according to IMGT convention as the region running from the second conserved V-encoded cysteine to the conserved J-encoded phenylalanine. The earlier analysis of 500 to 600 of the donors excluded sequences that lacked an unambiguous match to a single V gene segment. An earlier analysis of several hundred of the donors called V segments functional above 56.7% productive rearrangements and segregating when the between-donor standard deviation exceeded 5%. A statistical classification framework was developed to diagnose cytomegalovirus status using the catalog of TCR beta chain sequences. In a later analysis, TCR nucleotide sequences were compared against IMGT/GENE-DB human TR gene sequences so that V and J genes could be assigned. Using the TCRdist pipeline, a later analysis assigned CDR3 sequences along with most-parsimonious VDJ recombination scenarios. In a later analysis, each TCR beta chain was defined by its CDR3 amino acid sequence together with its V-gene family, and reads without a unique V-gene family were excluded. As a way to deal with suspected cross-contamination and a sequencing artifact, a later analysis dropped over 550 nucleotide sequences that were highly shared and had low generation probability. For each public chain, a later analysis derived a clonal expansion index from normalized ranks of inferred template counts within each repertoire. Generation probabilities in a later analysis came from a VDJ recombination model fitted to out-of-frame rearrangements, and those results were checked against IGoR. Hypergeometric tests were used in a later analysis to score TCR-TCR, TCR-HLA and TCR-CMV co-occurrence, with a repertoire-size bias correction applied to the TCR pairs. To estimate false discovery rates, a later analysis permuted the HLA or CMV assignments 20 times. In a later analysis, co-occurring TCRs were grouped using DBSCAN, with TCRdist sequence similarity added in when clustering inside HLA-allele-positive subsets. Repertoires with fewer than 30,000 or more than 120,000 public chains were left out of co-occurrence clustering, as were five repertoires with anomalous nucleotide sharing. This is the immuneACCESS table as TCRdb keeps it, with only in-frame sequences that have V and J called. A part of the clones is gone; compared with another copy, unresolved V genes explain less than half, and the rest is unexplained. V and J calls and clone size are those listed in that table; D and trimming were worked out from the DNA. The sample table contains 150,000 to 180,000 clones; only one count was recorded for roughly 81% of them. Of the sample, 2% to 2.5% is held by the ten largest clones.

The sequence came from a woman younger than 30 in good health and CMV-seronegative. Sequencing was done on a sample of PBMCs. The chain links TRBV4-1 with TRBJ2-1, with the D gene call left open. The sequenced DNA: TGCGCCAGCAGCCAAGATCTAACTTACAATGAGCAGTTCTTC. Translated, this gives CASSQDLTYNEQFF.